The 32 T cell receptor beta chains given below trace back to one sample, sequenced in a study of post-analysis software for immune sequencing data. Built from TCR beta cDNA, the libraries had unique molecular identifiers in them. Via MiXCR, TCRdb re-called the PCR reads, giving one row per CDR3 protein. Of roughly 410,000 distinct CDR3 sequences listed, less than 40% are singletons. Study-wide points: Among 5 or 6 TRBV segments more frequent in patients than controls were TRBV5-6, TRBV5-1 and TRBV20-1.

These receptors have no identified antigens. The sample comprised blood. These receptors were obtained from a girl aged 5 to 17 with multiple sclerosis.

This chain links TRBV5-1 with TRBJ1-1; TRBD1 aligns across 7 bases. The J segment lost 10 bases and the V segment lost 3 bases, leaving 9 bases of the junction unmatched. Germline CDR1 SGHRS, CDR2 YFSETQ. The CDR3 is made up of 13 amino acids. Here the CDR3 reads CASSSGGGDRAFF. DNA of the CDR3: TGCGCCAGCAGCTCAGGGGGGGGGGACAGAGCTTTCTTT. The full variable domain, with the rest looked up from reference TRBV5-1 and TRBJ1-1, is KAGVTQTPRYLIKTRGQQVTLSCSPISGHRSVSWYQQTPGQGLQFLFEYFSETQRNKGNFPGRFSGRQFSNSRSEMNVSTLELGDSALYLCASSSGGGDRAFFGQGTRLTVV.

A few counts support this clonotype. The V gene is TRBV7-9, the J gene TRBJ1-6; 7 bases fit TRBD1. The CDR3 contains 14 residues. Germline CDR1 reads SEHNR; CDR2 reads FQNEAQ (reference sequence). With V trimmed by 2 bases and J by 7 bases, 2 bases remained unmatched. CDR3 sequence reads: CASSLMTGNSPLHF. The CDR3 DNA reads TGTGCCAGCAGCTTAATGACAGGGAATTCACCCCTCCACTTT. Filled out from reference TRBV7-9 and TRBJ1-6, the complete variable domain reads DTGVSQNPRHKITKRGQNVTFRCDPISEHNRLYWYRQTLGQGPEFLTYFQNEAQLEKSRLLSDRFSAERPKGSFSTLEIQRTEQGDSAMYLCASSLMTGNSPLHFGNGTRLTVT.

This clonotype showed up just a few times. The V call is TRBV3-1, the J call TRBJ2-1; no clear D gene. The CDR3 has 15 residues. Germline assignment: CDR1 LGHDT and CDR2 YNNKEL (reference sequence). Between the trimmed V and J ends, which lost 6 bases and 0 bases, there was a span of 12 bases. CDR3: CASSPRPSSYNEQFF. The DNA of the CDR3 is TGTGCCAGCAGTCCTAGGCCCTCCTCCTACAATGAGCAGTTCTTC.

This rearrangement joins TRBV6-1 to TRBJ2-7; TRBD1 matches at 8 bases. Germline CDR1 reads MNHNS; CDR2 reads SASEGT. CDR3 length equals 18 residues. With V trimmed by 2 bases and J by 2 bases, 14 bases remained unmatched. CDR3 sequence (DNA): TGTGCCAGCAGTGAAAATATCAGGGGGCCCCTTTGGGCCTACGAGCAGTACTTC. This sequence encodes CASSENIRGPLWAYEQYF.

V gene TRBV7-8 combines with J gene TRBJ2-7; TRBD1 matches 7 bases. This CDR3 contains 16 residues. J gave up 3 bases and V 5 bases, and 13 bases lay outside the gene matches. Germline loops: CDR1 SGHVS, CDR2 FQNEAQ. The CDR3 DNA follows: TGTGCCAGCAGCCCTAGATACCGGGACAGCAACTACGAGCAGTACTTC. It codes for CASSPRYRDSNYEQYF.

This chain connects TRBV4-2 to TRBJ1-2; D unclear. There are 13 residues in the CDR3. V dropped 0 bases and J dropped 8 bases, with 10 bases sitting between them. Per germline, CDR1 LGHNA and CDR2 YNFKEQ. CDR3 protein: CASSQERVGGYTF. The CDR3 DNA is TGTGCCAGCAGCCAAGAAAGGGTAGGCGGCTACACCTTC.

V and J are TRBV20-1 and TRBJ2-3; 11 positions match TRBD2. There are 14 residues in the CDR3. Germline loops: CDR1 DFQATT, CDR2 SNEGSKA (reference sequence). V lost 6 bases and J lost 4; bases outside the gene matches: 6. The CDR3 sequence is CSAPLAGGSDTQYF. Here the CDR3 DNA reads TGCAGTGCACCTCTAGCGGGGGGCTCAGATACGCAGTATTTT.

The chain couples TRBV10-3 to TRBJ2-7; 11 bases map to TRBD1. Germline CDR1 reads ENHRY; CDR2 reads SYGVKD. This CDR3 is built from 13 residues. Trimming cost V 6 bases and J 2 bases; bases outside gene matches: 0. This CDR3 reads CAIRDRGPYEQYV. DNA for the CDR3: TGTGCCATCAGGGACAGGGGGCCCTACGAGCAGTACGTC.

The rearrangement links TRBV24-1 to TRBJ2-5, with TRBD1 identical over 12 bases. The J call may be faulty, since TRBJ2-7 better matches the DNA end. The CDR3 has 16 residues. CDR1 is KGHDR, CDR2 SFDVKD, per germline. The CDR3 loop reads CATSSTSGTGGREQYF. CDR3 DNA: TGTGCCACCAGTTCCACTTCCGGGACAGGGGGCCGCGAGCAGTACTTC.

This CDR3 is CASSPGTGSTAYEQYF. The CDR3 DNA is TGTGCCAGCAGCCCCGGGACAGGGAGTACGGCCTACGAGCAGTACTTC. This chain links TRBV3-1 with TRBJ2-7; TRBD1 agrees at 9 bases. V was clipped by 4 bases and J by 2 bases; unmatched bases: 9. Per germline, CDR1 LGHDT and CDR2 YNNKEL (reference sequence). This CDR3 spans 16 amino acids.

This clonotype was counted between two and nine times. The chain carries TRBV29-1 and TRBJ2-7, with D perhaps matching TRBD1 (6 bases). Germline V CDR1 and CDR2: SQVTM, ANQGSEA. With 4 bases removed from V and 0 bases from J, the gap between germline ends came to 16 bases. The CDR3 contains 15 residues. The CDR3 DNA reads as TGCAGCGTTGTTACAGGGCTACGAAGCTCCTACGAGCAGTACTTC. It yields the protein CSVVTGLRSSYEQYF.

The chain is built from TRBV7-6 and TRBJ1-1; D gene unclear. Germline-derived CDR1 and CDR2 are SGHVS and FNYEAQ. CDR3 size: 15 residues. Trimming removed 1 base at V and 0 bases at J, with 9 bases between. The CDR3 loop reads CASSLGGDLNTEAFF. DNA for the CDR3: TGTGCCAGCAGCTTAGGTGGAGACCTGAACACTGAAGCTTTCTTT.

The DNA for the CDR3 is TGTGCCATCCGGGAACAAAACTCCAATGAGCAGTTCTTC. It is translated as CAIREQNSNEQFF. This chain connects TRBV10-3 to TRBJ2-1; D might be TRBD2 (5 bases). Germline CDR1 and CDR2: ENHRY and SYGVKD. This CDR3 contains 13 residues. The V end was cut by 8 bases, the J end by 6 bases, with 14 bases between.

The chain carries TRBV12-3 or TRBV12-4 and TRBJ2-1; TRBD2 matches at 14 bases. The CDR3 is 21 amino acids. V lost 3 bases, J lost 7 bases, and 20 bases stayed unmatched. CDR3 sequence reads: CASSFSTTARLAGGSLNEQFF. The CDR3 bases are TGTGCCAGCAGTTTCTCAACCACCGCTCGACTAGCGGGGGGGTCTTTGAATGAGCAGTTCTTC.

This clonotype was found a few times. This chain joins TRBV20-1 and TRBJ2-7, with 14 nucleotides matching TRBD2. The CDR3 is made up of 17 amino acids. Germline V gene data show CDR1 as DFQATT and CDR2 as SNEGSKA (reference sequence). V trimming: 1 base; J trimming: 3 bases; junction bases outside the gene matches: 8. CDR3 sequence: CSARGGLAGGPSYEQYF. As DNA, the CDR3 is TGCAGTGCTAGAGGTGGACTAGCGGGGGGTCCTAGCTACGAGCAGTACTTC.

This chain uses TRBV21-1 with TRBJ2-1. TRBV21-1 is a documented pseudogene. The CDR3 is made up of 15 amino acids. The CDR3 nucleotides read TGTGCCAGCAGCAAAGACAGGACCTCCTACAATGAGCAGTTCTTC. Translating gives CASSKDRTSYNEQFF.

This sequence joins TRBV20-1 and TRBJ2-1; D remains unclear. V shed 5 bases and J shed 0 bases, with 11 bases lying between them. Germline loops: CDR1 DFQATT, CDR2 SNEGSKA (reference sequence). CDR3 size: 14 residues. CDR3 region: CSASRPSSYNEQFF. Written as DNA, the CDR3 is TGCAGTGCTTCTAGACCCAGCTCCTACAATGAGCAGTTCTTC.

The V and J genes are TRBV7-9 and TRBJ2-7; D call uncertain. The CDR3 length is 12 residues. The germline V gene encodes CDR1 SEHNR and CDR2 FQNEAQ (reference sequence). V was shortened by 3 bases and J by 5 bases, with 8 bases between the two germline ends. The CDR3 loop is CASSFSQNEQYF. The CDR3 nucleotides read TGTGCCAGCAGCTTTTCTCAGAACGAGCAGTACTTC.

This chain links TRBV20-1 with TRBJ1-1; 7 bases agree with TRBD1. Germline assignment: CDR1 DFQATT and CDR2 SNEGSKA (reference sequence). This CDR3 is 14 amino acids long. The V segment lost 2 bases and the J segment 1 base; nucleotides outside the gene matches: 4. The CDR3 reads CSARTGTANTEAFF. For the CDR3, the DNA is TGCAGTGCTAGAACCGGGACAGCGAACACTGAAGCTTTCTTT.

This clonotype turned up a few times. The chain recombines TRBV15 with TRBJ2-3, with TRBD1 matching 8 bases. J lost 6 bases, V lost 3 bases, and 8 bases had no gene match. Germline CDR1 is LNHNV and CDR2 is YYDKDF (reference sequence). This CDR3 contains 15 residues. CDR3 bases: TGTGCCACCAGCAGTGGACAGGGTAGTGTCGATACGCAGTATTTT. As protein: CATSSGQGSVDTQYF.

This chain links TRBV20-1 with TRBJ1-1; D gene uncertain. Deletions cut 4 bases from V and 7 bases from J, with 7 bases between. The germline V gene encodes CDR1 DFQATT and CDR2 SNEGSKA (reference sequence). The CDR3 totals 10 residues. CDR3 in DNA: TGCAGTGCTAATGCCGGTGAAGCTTTCTTT. Amino acid sequence: CSANAGEAFF.

The chain combines TRBV7-8 with TRBJ2-7; the match to TRBD2 covers 7 bases. The V gene end was trimmed by 7 bases and the J gene end by 2 bases; junction bases not matched to a gene: 8. CDR1 and CDR2 (germline): SGHVS, FQNEAQ. The CDR3 spans 14 residues. The CDR3 sequence is CASNPLGGAYEQYF. DNA of the CDR3: TGTGCCAGCAACCCCCTGGGAGGGGCCTACGAGCAGTACTTC.

This clonotype was seen a handful of times. The DNA of the CDR3 is TGCAGTGCTAGATTGGGGGGGGCGACAGATACGCAGTATTTT. It is translated as CSARLGGATDTQYF. The gene calls are TRBV20-1 and TRBJ2-3; D may be TRBD2 (7 bases). The germline V and J ends were trimmed by 2 bases and 3 bases, with 12 bases remaining between them. CDR3 length equals 14 residues. Germline assignment: CDR1 DFQATT and CDR2 SNEGSKA (reference sequence).

The chain joins TRBV5-6 to TRBJ1-1; D is uncertain. CDR3 size: 12 residues. Germline V gene sequence: CDR1 SGHDT, CDR2 YYEEEE. V lost 3 bases and J 10 bases, leaving 13 bases between the germline ends. DNA of the CDR3: TGTGCCAGCAGCTCTAGGTCGGTGGGAGCTTTCTTT. It is translated as CASSSRSVGAFF.

This clonotype came up a few times. The chain has TRBV21-1 and TRBJ2-7; TRBD1, the table's D call, was not compared with the DNA. TRBV21-1 is listed as a pseudogene. This CDR3 spans 14 amino acids. The CDR3 DNA is TGTGCCAGACCGAACCGACAGGGGAGGTACGAGCAGTACTTC. Residues: CARPNRQGRYEQYF.

Points on this clonotype: The junction shows a germline mismatch at one end, possibly a read error. This rearrangement joins TRBV5-1 to TRBJ2-3; D is possibly TRBD2 (5 bases). The CDR3 contains 16 residues. The germline CDR1 and CDR2 sequences are SGHRS and YFSETQ. This CDR3 is CASSLAEGPSTDTQYF. The DNA of the CDR3 is TGCGCCAGCAGCTTGGCCGAAGGCCCTAGCACAGATACACAGTATTTT.

This clonotype was counted between two and nine times. V and J are TRBV7-8 and TRBJ2-1; tentative D call: TRBD2 (5 bases). The CDR3 consists of 15 residues. V dropped 5 bases and J dropped 7 bases, with 18 bases sitting between them. Germline-derived CDR1 and CDR2 are SGHVS and FQNEAQ. The CDR3 protein is CASSRAPGKGNEQFF. In DNA, the CDR3 is TGTGCCAGCAGCCGCGCTCCGGGGAAAGGGAATGAGCAGTTCTTC. The full variable domain, in which reference TRBV7-8 and TRBJ2-1 provide the parts outside the CDR3, is GAGVSQSPRYKVAKRGQDVALRCDPISGHVSLFWYQQALGQGPEFLTYFQNEAQLDKSGLPSDRFFAERPEGSVSTLKIQRTQQEDSAVYLCASSRAPGKGNEQFFGPGTRLTVL.

This clonotype came up a few times. The CDR3 nucleotides read TGTGCCAGCAGCCAAATTCCCTCGTCCTACAATGAGCAGTTCTTC. It specifies CASSQIPSSYNEQFF. V usage is TRBV3-1 and J usage is TRBJ2-1; D gene uncertain. V lost 2 bases and J lost 1, with 9 bases in between. From germline, CDR1 is LGHDT and CDR2 YNNKEL (reference sequence). CDR3 length: 15 amino acids.

The chain is built from TRBV20-1 and TRBJ2-7; 7 bases match TRBD1. From germline, CDR1 is DFQATT and CDR2 SNEGSKA (reference sequence). The CDR3 runs to 13 residues. With 1 base clipped from V and 2 bases from J, the junction kept 2 bases outside the gene matches. CDR3 amino acids: CSARATGAYEQYF. DNA for the CDR3: TGCAGTGCTAGAGCAACAGGGGCCTACGAGCAGTACTTC.

J is TRBJ2-1 and V is TRBV6-2 or TRBV6-3; 9 bases align to TRBD1. Germline trimming cut 0 bases from V and 7 bases from J; bases unmatched to any gene: 10. Germline V gene sequence: CDR1 MNHEY, CDR2 SVGEGT. The CDR3 runs to 17 residues. The CDR3 DNA reads as TGTGCCAGCAGTTACTCCAGGACAGGGGAACTGGTAAATGAGCAGTTCTTC. Translation gives CASSYSRTGELVNEQFF.

This chain links TRBV15 with TRBJ2-7; the match to TRBD1 covers 7 bases. The J segment lost 5 bases and the V segment lost 3 bases, leaving 7 bases of the junction unmatched. Germline V gene data show CDR1 as LNHNV and CDR2 as YYDKDF (reference sequence). This CDR3 has 14 amino acids. The CDR3 is CATSSGQAWDEQYF. In DNA, the CDR3 is TGTGCCACCAGCAGCGGACAGGCGTGGGACGAGCAGTACTTC.

This clonotype was observed a few times. V gene TRBV7-3 combines with J gene TRBJ2-3; no firm D call. This CDR3 has 16 amino acids. The germline gives CDR1 SGHTA, CDR2 FQGTGA. The germline V and J ends were trimmed by 5 bases and 5 bases, with 20 bases remaining between them. The CDR3, as DNA: TGTGCCAGCAGCGCCATGTTGGCAACCCTGGGAGATACGCAGTATTTT. This gives the protein CASSAMLATLGDTQYF.